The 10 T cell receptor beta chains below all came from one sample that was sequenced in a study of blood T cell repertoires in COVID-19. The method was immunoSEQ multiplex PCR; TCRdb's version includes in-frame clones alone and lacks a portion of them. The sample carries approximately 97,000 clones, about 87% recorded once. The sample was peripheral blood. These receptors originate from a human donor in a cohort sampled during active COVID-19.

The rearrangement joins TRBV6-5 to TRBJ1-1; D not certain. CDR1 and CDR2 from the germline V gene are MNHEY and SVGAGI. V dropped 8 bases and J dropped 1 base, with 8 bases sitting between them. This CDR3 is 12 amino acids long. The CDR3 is CASFRGNTEAFF. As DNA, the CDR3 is TGTGCCAGCTTTCGGGGGAACACTGAAGCTTTCTTT.

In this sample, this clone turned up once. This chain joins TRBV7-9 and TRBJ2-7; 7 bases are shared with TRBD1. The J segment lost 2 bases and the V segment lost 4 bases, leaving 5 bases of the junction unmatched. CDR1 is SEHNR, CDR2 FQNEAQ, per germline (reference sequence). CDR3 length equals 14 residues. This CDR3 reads CASSSEDRAYEQYF. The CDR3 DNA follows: TGTGCCAGCAGCTCAGAAGACAGGGCCTACGAGCAGTACTTC.

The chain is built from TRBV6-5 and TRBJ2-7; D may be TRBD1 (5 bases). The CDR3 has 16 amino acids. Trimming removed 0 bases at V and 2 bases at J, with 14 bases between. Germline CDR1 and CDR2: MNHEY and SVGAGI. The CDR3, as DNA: TGTGCCAGCAGTTACTCCTTTCGACAGTTAGCCTACGAGCAGTACTTC. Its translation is CASSYSFRQLAYEQYF.

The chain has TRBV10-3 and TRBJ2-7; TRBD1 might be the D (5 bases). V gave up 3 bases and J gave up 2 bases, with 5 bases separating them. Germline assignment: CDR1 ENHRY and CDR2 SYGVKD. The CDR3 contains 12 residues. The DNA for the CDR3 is TGTGCCATCAGTGACAGGGCCTACGAGCAGTACTTC. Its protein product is CAISDRAYEQYF.

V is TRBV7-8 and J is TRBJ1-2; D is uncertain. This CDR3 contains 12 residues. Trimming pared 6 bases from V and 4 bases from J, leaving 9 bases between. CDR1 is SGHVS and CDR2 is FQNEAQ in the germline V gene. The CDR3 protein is CASSSGLYGYTF. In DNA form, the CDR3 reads TGTGCCAGCAGTTCGGGTCTCTATGGCTACACCTTC. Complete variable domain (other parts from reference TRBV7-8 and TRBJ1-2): GAGVSQSPRYKVAKRGQDVALRCDPISGHVSLFWYQQALGQGPEFLTYFQNEAQLDKSGLPSDRFFAERPEGSVSTLKIQRTQQEDSAVYLCASSSGLYGYTFGSGTRLTVV.

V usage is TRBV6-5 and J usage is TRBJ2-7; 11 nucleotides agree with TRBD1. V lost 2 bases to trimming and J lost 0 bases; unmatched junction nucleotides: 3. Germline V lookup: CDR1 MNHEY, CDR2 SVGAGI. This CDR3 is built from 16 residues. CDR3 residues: CASSYGGTGGSYEQYF. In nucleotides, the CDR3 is TGTGCCAGCAGTTACGGAGGGACAGGGGGCTCCTACGAGCAGTACTTC.

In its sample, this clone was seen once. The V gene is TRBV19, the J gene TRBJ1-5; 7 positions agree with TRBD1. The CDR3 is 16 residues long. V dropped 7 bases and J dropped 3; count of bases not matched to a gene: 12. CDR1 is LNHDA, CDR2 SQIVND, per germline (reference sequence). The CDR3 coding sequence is TGTGCCAGTACCTCCCCTGGGACAGAGATCAATCAGCCCCAGCATTTT. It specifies CASTSPGTEINQPQHF. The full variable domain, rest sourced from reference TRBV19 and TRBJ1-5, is DGGITQSPKYLFRKEGQNVTLSCEQNLNHDAMYWYRQDPGQGLRLIYYSQIVNDFQKGDIAEGYSVSREKKESFPLTVTSAQKNPTAFYLCASTSPGTEINQPQHFGDGTRLSIL.

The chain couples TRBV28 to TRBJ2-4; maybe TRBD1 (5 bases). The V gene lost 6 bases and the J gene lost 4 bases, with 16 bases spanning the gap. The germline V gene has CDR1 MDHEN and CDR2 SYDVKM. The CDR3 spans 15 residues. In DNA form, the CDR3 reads TGTGCCAGCAGACCTGACAGTTTCCCGAAAAACATTCAGTACTTC. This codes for CASRPDSFPKNIQYF.

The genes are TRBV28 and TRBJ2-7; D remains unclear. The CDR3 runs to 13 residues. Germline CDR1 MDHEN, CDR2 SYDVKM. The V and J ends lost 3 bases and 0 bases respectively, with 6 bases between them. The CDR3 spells CASSFFSSYEQYF. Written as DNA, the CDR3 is TGTGCCAGCAGTTTCTTCAGCTCCTACGAGCAGTACTTC.

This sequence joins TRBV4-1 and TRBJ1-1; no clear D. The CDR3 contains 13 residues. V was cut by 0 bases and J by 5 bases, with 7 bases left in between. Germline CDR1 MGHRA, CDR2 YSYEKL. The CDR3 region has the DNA TGCGCCAGCAGCCAAGATCCGACAACTGAAGCTTTCTTT. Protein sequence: CASSQDPTTEAFF.